Following are 21 T cell receptor beta chains from one sample sequenced in a study of metastatic and nonmetastatic thyroid tumors. Each patient went into thyroid surgery without having received any treatment. Through MiXCR, TCRdb re-clonotyped the PCR reads. Here the sample spans about 40,000 clones, about 15% being singletons. Sequencing input: blood. Receptors originate from a female donor with papillary thyroid cancer or a benign thyroid nodule (not recorded which). Some clones in this sample may be carry-over from other donors' samples.

This clone was detected ten times or more. V and J are TRBV5-5 and TRBJ1-1; TRBD1 aligns across 8 bases. The V gene's germline CDR1 is SGHKS and CDR2 YYEKEE (reference sequence). J lost 1 base, V lost 4 bases, and 6 bases had no gene match. CDR3 length: 15 residues. This CDR3 is CASSPLGTGNTEAFF. The CDR3 nucleotides are TGTGCCAGCAGCCCACTAGGGACAGGGAACACTGAAGCTTTCTTT.

The table lists this clone with many counts. The chain carries TRBV27 and TRBJ1-3; D unclear. Germline V gives CDR1 MNHEY, CDR2 SMNVEV (reference sequence). This CDR3 is built from 13 residues. Trimming cost V 8 bases and J 0 bases, with 8 bases left between them. In nucleotides, the CDR3 is TGTGCCAGCTCGCGTATCTCTGGAAACACCATATATTTT. Its translation: CASSRISGNTIYF.

This clone has a count of ten or more. The chain has TRBV6-5 and TRBJ2-5; D is perhaps TRBD1 or TRBD2 (5 bases each). Deletions cut 1 base from V and 4 bases from J, with 16 bases between. Germline V CDR1 and CDR2: MNHEY, SVGAGI. The CDR3 totals 16 residues. In DNA, the CDR3 is TGTGCCAGCAGTTACTGGGGGAAGAGTGGTGGAGAGACCCAGTACTTC. It encodes CASSYWGKSGGETQYF.

This clone was counted at least ten times. The chain couples TRBV12-3 or TRBV12-4 to TRBJ2-3; 9 bases map to TRBD2. V lost 3 bases to trimming and J lost 4 bases; unmatched junction nucleotides: 8. CDR3 length: 16 amino acids. The CDR3 coding sequence is TGTGCCAGCAGTTTTAGAGTTGGCGGGGGGGCAGATACGCAGTATTTT. Protein: CASSFRVGGGADTQYF.

This clone was recorded at least ten times. This chain connects TRBV2 to TRBJ1-5; 7 bases align to TRBD1. Germline CDR1 is SNHLY and CDR2 is FYNNEI. The V segment lost 10 bases and the J segment 0 bases; nucleotides outside the gene matches: 15. The CDR3 is 17 residues long. This CDR3 reads CAIGARGLRNSNQPQHF. As DNA, the CDR3 is TGTGCCATCGGGGCCAGGGGGTTACGAAATAGCAATCAGCCCCAGCATTTT.

This clone came up many times. The chain recombines TRBV27 with TRBJ2-7, with 10 bases lining up with TRBD1. This CDR3 is built from 15 residues. The germline CDR1 and CDR2 sequences are MNHEY and SMNVEV (reference sequence). Trimming at V came to 3 bases and at J to 2 bases, leaving 4 bases not matched to a gene. The CDR3 protein is CASSLSDRGAYEQYF. The CDR3 region has the DNA TGTGCCAGCAGTTTGTCGGACAGGGGGGCCTACGAGCAGTACTTC.

This clone was recorded many times. CDR3 nucleotide sequence: TGTGCCAGCAGTTTAAGTTGGGTTGGAGAGACCCAGTACTTC. It translates to CASSLSWVGETQYF. The chain combines TRBV27 with TRBJ2-5; no clear D gene. V lost 2 bases to trimming and J lost 4 bases, with 11 bases between them. In germline, CDR1 is MNHEY, CDR2 SMNVEV (reference sequence). The CDR3 runs to 14 residues.

This clone has ten or more counts. The V and J genes are TRBV12-3 or TRBV12-4 and TRBJ1-5; D possibly corresponds to TRBD1 (5 bases). This CDR3 region has 14 residues. V shed 9 bases and J shed 1 base, with 13 bases lying between them. CDR3 nucleotides: TGTGCCAGTTCCGGGGGTCTAAGCAATCAGCCCCAGCATTTT. As protein: CASSGGLSNQPQHF.

There are many counts of this clone. The chain uses TRBV5-1 and TRBJ2-2; 7 nucleotides align to TRBD1. V lost 0 bases, J lost 6 bases, and 5 bases stayed unmatched. CDR1 and CDR2 (germline): SGHRS, YFSETQ. The CDR3 loop spans 15 amino acids. CDR3 sequence: CASSLAPDRPGELFF. CDR3 coding DNA: TGCGCCAGCAGCTTGGCCCCGGACAGGCCCGGGGAGCTGTTTTTT.

In regard to this clone: A much larger clone is a single base away; this may be a read error. The chain uses TRBV5-1 and TRBJ2-7; the match to TRBD1 covers 7 bases. The CDR3 is made up of 14 amino acids. The germline gives CDR1 SGHRS, CDR2 YFSETQ. The CDR3 is CASILDRGPYEQYF. CDR3 sequence (DNA): TGCGCCAGCATCTTGGATAGGGGGCCGTACGAGCAGTACTTC.

This clone has ten or more counts. The J gene is TRBJ2-5, the V gene TRBV7-9; TRBD2 agrees at 10 bases. The germline gives CDR1 SEHNR, CDR2 FQNEAQ (reference sequence). V was pared by 3 bases and J by 1 base, with 2 bases of the junction left unmatched. CDR3 length: 15 residues. The CDR3 nucleotides are TGTGCCAGCAGCTTTGTAGCGGGGGGCCAAGAGACCCAGTACTTC. Its protein product is CASSFVAGGQETQYF. The full variable domain, with the rest looked up from reference TRBV7-9 and TRBJ2-5, is DTGVSQNPRHKITKRGQNVTFRCDPISEHNRLYWYRQTLGQGPEFLTYFQNEAQLEKSRLLSDRFSAERPKGSFSTLEIQRTEQGDSAMYLCASSFVAGGQETQYFGPGTRLLVL.

This clone was counted ten times or more. The J gene is TRBJ1-1, the V gene TRBV7-3; no clear D gene. The germline CDR1 and CDR2 sequences are SGHTA and FQGTGA. The ends were cut back, 5 bases at V and 5 bases at J, with 9 bases in the middle. This CDR3 spans 12 amino acids. This chain's CDR3 is CASSLRITEAFF. CDR3 bases: TGTGCCAGCAGCCTGAGGATAACTGAAGCTTTCTTT. Full variable domain (missing parts from reference TRBV7-3 and TRBJ1-1): GAGVSQTPSNKVTEKGKYVELRCDPISGHTALYWYRQSLGQGPEFLIYFQGTGAADDSGLPNDRFFAVRPEGSVSTLKIQRTERGDSAVYLCASSLRITEAFFGQGTRLTVV.

A note on this clone: A much larger clonotype is one base distant, so this may be a read error. The chain has TRBV7-3 and TRBJ2-5; perhaps TRBD2 as D (6 bases). In germline, CDR1 is SGHTA, CDR2 FQGTGA. The CDR3 extends over 14 amino acids. Trimming pared 5 bases from V and 3 bases from J, leaving 13 bases between. In DNA form, the CDR3 reads TGTGCCAGCAGCCCGGGGGTCCACGAAGAGACCCAGTACTTC. Translating gives CASSPGVHEETQYF.

This clone is labeled medium-sized. The chain recombines TRBV30 with TRBJ2-7, with 11 bases identical to TRBD1. V was clipped by 3 bases and J by 3 bases; unmatched bases: 4. Germline CDR1 reads GTSNPN; CDR2 reads SVGIG (reference sequence). CDR3 length: 14 residues. In DNA, the CDR3 is TGTGCCTGGAGAAAGGACAGGGGGCACTACGAGCAGTACTTC. Protein product: CAWRKDRGHYEQYF.

This clone was seen repeatedly, ten times or more. This chain links TRBV7-3 with TRBJ1-2, with D hard to call. Germline values: CDR1 SGHTA, CDR2 FQGTGA. The V and J ends lost 11 bases and 4 bases respectively, with 8 bases between them. CDR3 length: 10 amino acids. This chain's CDR3 is CAPPAYGYTF. The DNA of the CDR3 is TGTGCCCCCCCGGCCTATGGCTACACCTTC.

This chain joins TRBV20-1 and TRBJ2-7; D might be TRBD1 (5 bases). Germline-derived CDR1 and CDR2 are DFQATT and SNEGSKA (reference sequence). The CDR3 covers 16 residues. The V and J ends lost 4 bases and 7 bases respectively, with 26 bases between them. The CDR3 bases are TGCAGTGCTATAAGTGACAGAGTCGGACGGATGGTGGAGCAGTACTTC. It yields the protein CSAISDRVGRMVEQYF.

This clone was seen ten or more times. This chain links TRBV5-1 with TRBJ2-1; D uncertain. Germline CDR1 SGHRS, CDR2 YFSETQ. There are 16 residues in the CDR3. V was shortened by 0 bases and J by 5 bases, with 15 bases between the two germline ends. The DNA for the CDR3 is TGCGCCAGCAGCTTGGGAGGACGGAAGACCCACAATGAGCAGTTCTTC. Translated, it gives CASSLGGRKTHNEQFF.

There are many counts of this clone. The chain couples TRBV7-9 to TRBJ2-7, with no clear D. The CDR3 is 13 amino acids. Germline V gene sequence: CDR1 SEHNR, CDR2 FQNEAQ (reference sequence). V lost 1 base to trimming and J lost 3 bases, with 7 bases between them. The CDR3 region is CASSLVGLYEQYF. In DNA form, the CDR3 reads TGTGCCAGCAGCTTAGTAGGGCTCTACGAGCAGTACTTC.

This clone was seen many times. The chain joins TRBV11-3 to TRBJ2-1, with D tentatively TRBD1 (6 bases). V was cut by 4 bases and J by 12 bases, with 16 bases left in between. Germline CDR1 reads SGHNT; CDR2 reads YENEEA. The CDR3 totals 13 residues. The CDR3 sequence is CASSSGRGFMQFF. The CDR3 DNA reads TGTGCCAGCAGCTCGGGCAGGGGATTCATGCAGTTCTTC.

In its sample, this clone was seen many times. The CDR3 DNA follows: TGTGCCTGGAGTGGAGGGACAGGAATAAAGCATGGCTACACCTTC. Translation: CAWSGGTGIKHGYTF. The V and J genes are TRBV30 and TRBJ1-2; 8 bases agree with TRBD1. The CDR3 has 15 residues. After removal of 1 base from V and 6 bases from J, the junction contained 10 bases not matched to a gene. The V gene's germline CDR1 is GTSNPN and CDR2 SVGIG (reference sequence).

This clone occurred many times. V and J are TRBV5-1 and TRBJ1-6; D may be TRBD1 (6 bases). The germline CDR1 and CDR2 sequences are SGHRS and YFSETQ. The V gene lost 4 bases and the J gene lost 0 bases, with 17 bases spanning the gap. The CDR3 runs to 18 residues. The CDR3 DNA reads TGCGCCAGCAGCCCATATTCGACAGGTAGCTCCTATAATTCACCCCTCCACTTT. Translating it yields CASSPYSTGSSYNSPLHF.